This TCR beta chain was identified in a study of radiotherapy plus CTLA-4 blockade in lung cancer. Profiled with immunoSEQ multiplex PCR; TCRdb holds only in-frame clones, not every one. Of about 91,000 clones in the sample, about two thirds are singletons; the top ten hold over 13%. Looked up from germline, CDR1 is MDHEN and CDR2 is SYDVKM. The CDR3 loop spans 16 amino acids. J gave up 6 bases and V 2 bases, and 6 bases lay outside the gene matches. The chain is built from TRBV28 and TRBJ2-2; 10 nucleotides line up with TRBD1. The source of this sequence is a human donor with non-small cell lung cancer that progressed on radiotherapy plus ipilimumab. The specimen was peripheral blood, collected from a patient treated with radiotherapy plus ipilimumab. The CDR3, as DNA: TGTGCCAGCAGTTTAATGGACAGGGGGGAAGCCGGGGAGCTGTTTTTT. It encodes CASSLMDRGEAGELFF.